Given below is one TCR beta chain in context. The data originate from a study of human T cells and chemical hapten exposure. The overall study: Diphenylcyclopropenone doses were given weekly to the scalps of patients across the roughly 22-week study.

TCRdb analysed the RACE reads with MiXCR anew, one entry per CDR3 protein. The sample carries about 64,000 distinct CDR3 sequences, roughly 9.6% recorded once. Regarding time point: patch test 3, about 24 weeks after DPC sensitization. Indicated treatment: therapeutic diphenylcyclopropenone sensitization with weekly scalp DPC. Germline CDR1 and CDR2: DFQATT and SNEGSKA (reference sequence). The length of the CDR3 is 10 residues. Trimming pared 6 bases from V and 8 bases from J, leaving 7 bases between. The TCR comes from a woman aged 25 to 39 with alopecia areata. Some clones in this sample may be carry-over from other donors' samples. This material consisted of whole blood, taken in connection with sensitization to the hapten diphenylcyclopropenone (DPC). J is TRBJ1-4 and V is TRBV20-1; D remains ambiguous. CDR3 sequence reads: CSAAREKLFF. The CDR3 coding sequence is TGCAGTGCCGCCAGAGAAAAACTGTTTTTT.